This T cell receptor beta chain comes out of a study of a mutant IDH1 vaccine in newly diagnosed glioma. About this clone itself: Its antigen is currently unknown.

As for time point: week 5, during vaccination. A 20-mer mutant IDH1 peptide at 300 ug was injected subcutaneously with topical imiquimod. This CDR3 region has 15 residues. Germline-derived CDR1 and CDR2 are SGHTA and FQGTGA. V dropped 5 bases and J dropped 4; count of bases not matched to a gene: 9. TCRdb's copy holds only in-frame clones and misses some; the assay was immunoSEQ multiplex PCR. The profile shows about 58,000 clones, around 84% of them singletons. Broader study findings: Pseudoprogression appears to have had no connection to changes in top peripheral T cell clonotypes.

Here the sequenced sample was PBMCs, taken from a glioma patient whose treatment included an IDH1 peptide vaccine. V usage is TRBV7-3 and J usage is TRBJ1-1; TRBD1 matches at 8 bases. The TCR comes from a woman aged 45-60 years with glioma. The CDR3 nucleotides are TGTGCCAGCAGCGCCTACAGGGGGTCGACCACTGAAGCTTTCTTT. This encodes CASSAYRGSTTEAFF.